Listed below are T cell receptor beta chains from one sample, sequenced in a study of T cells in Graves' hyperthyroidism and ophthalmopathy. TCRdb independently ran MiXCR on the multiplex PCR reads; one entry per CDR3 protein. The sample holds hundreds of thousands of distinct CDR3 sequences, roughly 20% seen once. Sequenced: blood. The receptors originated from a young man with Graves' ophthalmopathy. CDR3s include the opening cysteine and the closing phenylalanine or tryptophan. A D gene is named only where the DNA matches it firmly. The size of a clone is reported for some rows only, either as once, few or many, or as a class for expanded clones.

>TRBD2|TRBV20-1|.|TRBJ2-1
CSARLAEYSYNEQFF
TGCAGTGCTAGACTAGCGGAGTACTCCTACAATGAGCAGTTCTTC
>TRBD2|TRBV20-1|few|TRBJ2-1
CSAQPGGSYNEQFF
TGCAGTGCCCAACCGGGAGGCTCCTACAATGAGCAGTTCTTC
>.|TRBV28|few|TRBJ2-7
CASSPYWGQEQYF
TGTGCCAGCAGCCCGTACTGGGGGCAGGAGCAGTACTTC
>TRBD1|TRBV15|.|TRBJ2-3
CATSRGQFMDTQYF
TGTGCCACCAGCAGGGGACAGTTCATGGATACGCAGTATTTT
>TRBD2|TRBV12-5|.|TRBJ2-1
CASGLYAGTSAHEQFF
TGTGCTAGTGGTTTGTACGCCGGGACTAGCGCGCATGAGCAGTTCTTC
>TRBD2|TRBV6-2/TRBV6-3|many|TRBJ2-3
CASSDPSGRSTDTQYF
TGTGCCAGCAGTGACCCTAGCGGACGGAGCACAGATACGCAGTATTTT
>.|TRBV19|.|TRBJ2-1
CASSIYTGAGEQFF
TGTGCCAGTAGTATCTACACAGGGGCGGGGGAGCAGTTCTTC
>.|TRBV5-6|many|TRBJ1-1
CASSLQGLLNTEAFF
TGTGCCAGCAGCCTACAGGGCCTCCTAAACACTGAAGCTTTCTTT
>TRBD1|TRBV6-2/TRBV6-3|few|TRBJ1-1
CASSYSAGGTEAFF
TGTGCCAGCAGTTACTCAGCAGGGGGCACTGAAGCTTTCTTT
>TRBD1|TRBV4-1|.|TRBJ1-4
CASSQKGTAPGGKLFF
TGCGCCAGCAGCCAAAAGGGGACAGCCCCCGGGGGAAAACTGTTTTTT
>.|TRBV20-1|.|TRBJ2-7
CSADLEYEQYF
TGCAGTGCCGATCTTGAATACGAGCAGTACTTC
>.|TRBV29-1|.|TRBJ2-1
CSVEGEGRFEQFF
TGCAGCGTTGAAGGCGAGGGCCGATTTGAGCAGTTCTTC
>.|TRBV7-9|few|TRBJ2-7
CASSLAGPDSYEQYF
TGTGCCAGCAGCTTAGCGGGACCGGACTCCTACGAGCAGTACTTC
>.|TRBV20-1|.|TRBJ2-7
CSAFLASEQYF
TGCAGTGCTTTTCTAGCTAGCGAGCAGTACTTC
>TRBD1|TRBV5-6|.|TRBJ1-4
CASMAGQDNEKLFF
TGTGCCAGCATGGCGGGACAGGATAATGAAAAACTGTTTTTT
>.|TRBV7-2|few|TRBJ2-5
CASSSWAPQETQYF
TGTGCCAGCAGCTCCTGGGCTCCTCAGGAGACCCAGTACTTC
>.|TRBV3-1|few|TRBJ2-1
CASSQGSGPAYNEQFF
TGTGCCAGCAGCCAAGGGAGCGGGCCTGCCTACAATGAGCAGTTCTTC
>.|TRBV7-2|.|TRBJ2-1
CASSESGRKPYNEQFF
TGTGCCAGCAGTGAGTCTGGCAGAAAACCCTACAATGAGCAGTTCTTC
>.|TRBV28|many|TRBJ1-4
CASSPLGEGGEKLFF
TGTGCCAGCAGTCCGCTTGGGGAAGGCGGAGAAAAACTGTTTTTT
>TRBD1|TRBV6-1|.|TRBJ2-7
CASSERRQGAYEQYF
TGTGCCAGCAGTGAAAGGAGACAGGGGGCCTACGAGCAGTACTTC